The clone carrying this T cell receptor beta chain was seen ten or more times. Its antigen is still unknown. A read error may be the cause here, since a much bigger clone is one base away. Each CDR3 protein is one row after TCRdb ran MiXCR on the reads. The profile shows about 530,000 distinct CDR3 sequences, 26% of them singletons. The source of the sample is a study of T cell repertoires in cytomegalovirus infection. Study-level findings and limits: There were HLA-C-restricted CMV-specific TCR beta clonotypes dominating the ex vivo response. Identification of carriers of CMV plus the relevant HLA was achieved through cumulative public TCR beta family frequency.

Germline V gives CDR1 SGHVS, CDR2 FQNEAQ. The CDR3 sequence is 13 residues long. Trimming removed 1 base from V and 0 bases from J, with 1 base in between. The clonotype originates from a human donor in good health (CMV status not recorded). Some clones in this sample may be carry-over from other donors' samples. The gene calls are TRBV7-8 and TRBJ1-3, with unresolved D. Material for sequencing was PBMCs. CDR3 in amino acids: CASSLVSGNTIYF. Here the CDR3 DNA reads TGTGCCAGCAGCTTAGTCTCTGGAAACACCATATATTTT.